The 5 T cell receptor beta chains listed next were all sequenced from one sample in a study of T cell responses to AZD1222 COVID-19 vaccine. The assay was immunoSEQ multiplex PCR, and TCRdb's table has in-frame clones only and misses some. The data show 150,000 to 200,000 clones, approximately 93% seen once. Sequencing was performed on peripheral blood, taken on day 0 of AZD1222 vaccination. All receptors come from an adult in good health.

The chain is built from TRBV11-3 and TRBJ1-1; D perhaps matches TRBD1 (5 bases). Looked up from germline, CDR1 is SGHNT and CDR2 is YENEEA. Trimming took off 3 bases at V and 1 base at J, with 15 bases between the two ends. The CDR3 contains 16 residues. CDR3 sequence: CASSLRAGVGNTEAFF. The DNA for the CDR3 is TGTGCCAGCAGCTTGAGGGCGGGGGTTGGGAACACTGAAGCTTTCTTT.

The V call is TRBV28, the J call TRBJ2-3; a weak D match, TRBD2 (6 bases). V dropped 8 bases and J dropped 0 bases, with 18 bases sitting between them. The length of the CDR3 is 16 residues. CDR1 MDHEN and CDR2 SYDVKM come from the germline V gene. Here the CDR3 reads CASGPWGDGSTDTQYF. The DNA for the CDR3 is TGTGCCAGCGGTCCGTGGGGGGACGGTAGCACAGATACGCAGTATTTT.

The gene calls are TRBV6-2 or TRBV6-3 and TRBJ2-2, with D maybe TRBD1 (6 bases). The CDR3 is made up of 14 amino acids. Trimming pared 5 bases from V and 5 bases from J, leaving 12 bases between. The V gene's germline CDR1 is MNHEY and CDR2 SVGEGT. CDR3 loop: CASSLIDRTGELFF. The CDR3 DNA is TGTGCCAGCAGTCTAATCGACAGGACCGGGGAGCTGTTTTTT.

The chain recombines TRBV6-6 with TRBJ2-3, with unresolved D. Germline CDR1 MNHNY, CDR2 SVGAGI (reference sequence). The germline V and J ends were trimmed by 2 bases and 2 bases, with 8 bases remaining between them. The CDR3 has 14 residues. The CDR3 sequence is CASSYGLNTDTQYF. The CDR3 DNA sequence: TGTGCCAGCAGTTACGGGCTGAACACAGATACGCAGTATTTT.

The chain recombines TRBV5-1 with TRBJ2-7, with 10 bases lining up with TRBD1. This CDR3 has 17 residues. Trimming at V came to 0 bases and at J to 1 base, leaving 7 bases not matched to a gene. Germline CDR1 reads SGHRS; CDR2 reads YFSETQ. The CDR3 spells CASSLGQPGQGSYEQYF. In nucleotides, the CDR3 is TGCGCCAGCAGCTTGGGACAACCGGGACAGGGGTCCTACGAGCAGTACTTC.